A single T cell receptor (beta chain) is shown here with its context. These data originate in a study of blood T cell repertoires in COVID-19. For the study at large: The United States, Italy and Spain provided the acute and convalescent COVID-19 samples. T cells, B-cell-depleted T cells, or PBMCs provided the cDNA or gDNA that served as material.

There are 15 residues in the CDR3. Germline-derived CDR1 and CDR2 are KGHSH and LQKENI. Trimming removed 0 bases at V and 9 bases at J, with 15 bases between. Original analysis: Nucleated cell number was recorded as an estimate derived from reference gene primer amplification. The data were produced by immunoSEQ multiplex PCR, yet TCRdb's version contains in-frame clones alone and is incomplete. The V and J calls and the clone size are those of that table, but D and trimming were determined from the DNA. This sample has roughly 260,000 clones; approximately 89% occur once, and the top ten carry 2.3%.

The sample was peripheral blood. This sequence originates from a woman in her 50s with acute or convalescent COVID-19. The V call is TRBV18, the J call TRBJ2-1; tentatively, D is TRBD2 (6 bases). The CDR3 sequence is CASSPPVEGLGEQFF. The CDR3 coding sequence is TGTGCCAGCTCACCACCGGTGGAGGGGTTGGGTGAGCAGTTCTTC.